One sample yielded the 30 T cell receptor beta chains listed below, sequenced in a study of shared clonotypes between healthy human individuals (dated by TCRdb to the early 2020s). For the CD8 naive samples, CD45RO-negative cells were positively selected for CCR7, yielding a CD45RA+CCR7+ population from which TemRA cells were excluded. Receptor amplification or capture employed the immunoSEQ multiplex PCR assay. TCRdb took this table from immuneACCESS and kept in-frame rearrangements with V and J called. Such tables lack part of the clones; where checked against another copy, unresolved V genes explain under half of the gap, and the rest is unexplained. The sample table records about 1,900,000 clones; about 95% of these occur just once. Of the sample, 1% to 1.5% is held by the ten largest clones. The sequenced sample was naive CD8+ T cells sorted from blood. According to the study, the label for this sample's cell subset or site signals: CD45RA+CCR7+. All receptors derive from a man aged 18-30 years in good health.

The chain uses TRBV4-3 and TRBJ1-4, with D uncertain. The CDR3 totals 13 residues. Germline V gene lookup returns CDR1 LGHNA and CDR2 YSLEER. Trimming cost V 4 bases and J 8 bases, with 11 bases left between them. CDR3 DNA: TGCGCCAGCAGCCCGAACACCGGCGAAAAACTGTTTTTT. Translating it yields CASSPNTGEKLFF.

This clone was counted a few times. The CDR3 nucleotides are TGTGCCAGTAGTATAGACCTTGAGGGGCCCCAGCATTTT. Encoded protein: CASSIDLEGPQHF. The J gene is TRBJ1-5, the V gene TRBV19; D is uncertain. V lost 0 bases to trimming and J lost 9 bases, with 9 bases between them. The CDR3 has 13 residues. Germline V gene sequence: CDR1 LNHDA, CDR2 SQIVND (reference sequence).

V gene TRBV27 combines with J gene TRBJ2-5; 7 nucleotides agree with TRBD1. Per the germline V gene, CDR1 is MNHEY and CDR2 is SMNVEV (reference sequence). V shed 6 bases and J 1 base; nucleotides not matched to a gene: 5. The CDR3 is 14 amino acids. The CDR3 bases are TGTGCCAGCAGGACCGGGACAGCCCAAGAGACCCAGTACTTC. Protein product: CASRTGTAQETQYF.

The V call is TRBV2, the J call TRBJ1-3; no clear D gene. V was trimmed by 0 bases and J by 8 bases, leaving 5 bases between them. Germline CDR1 reads SNHLY; CDR2 reads FYNNEI. This CDR3 has 12 amino acids. As DNA, the CDR3 is TGTGCCAGCAGTGAAGCGGGCGACACCATATATTTT. Protein: CASSEAGDTIYF.

The chain links TRBV11-2 to TRBJ2-3; D is uncertain. Germline CDR1 SGHAT, CDR2 FQNNGV. CDR3 length: 14 amino acids. V was clipped by 3 bases and J by 6 bases, with 13 bases between them. In nucleotides, the CDR3 is TGTGCCAGCAGCTTGGGTCAGGCCGACGATACGCAGTATTTT. Its translation: CASSLGQADDTQYF.

CDR3 protein: CASSFPLEDEQYF. The CDR3 DNA is TGTGCCAGCAGCTTCCCCTTAGAGGACGAGCAGTACTTC. The V and J genes are TRBV7-9 and TRBJ2-7, with D hard to call. Per the germline V gene, CDR1 is SEHNR and CDR2 is FQNEAQ (reference sequence). The CDR3 covers 13 residues. V was shortened by 3 bases and J by 5 bases, with 11 bases between the two germline ends.

V and J are TRBV6-5 and TRBJ2-1, with TRBD1 identical over 7 bases. Germline V gene sequence: CDR1 MNHEY, CDR2 SVGAGI. Trimming at V came to 6 bases and at J to 5 bases, leaving 10 bases not matched to a gene. The CDR3 consists of 15 residues. The CDR3 region has the DNA TGTGCCAGCAGATTCCCGGGACAGTCTCACAATGAGCAGTTCTTC. Protein: CASRFPGQSHNEQFF.

Concerning this clone: The identical CDR3 is also encoded by other nucleotide sequences in the sample. The V and J genes are TRBV19 and TRBJ2-7; possibly TRBD1 for D (5 bases). Trimming pared 1 base from V and 2 bases from J, leaving 9 bases between. This CDR3 spans 14 amino acids. Germline loops: CDR1 LNHDA, CDR2 SQIVND (reference sequence). As DNA, the CDR3 is TGTGCCAGTAGTATAGGAACAGGAGCCTACGAGCAGTACTTC. Translating it yields CASSIGTGAYEQYF. Together with reference TRBV19 and TRBJ2-7, the CDR3 gives the full variable domain: DGGITQSPKYLFRKEGQNVTLSCEQNLNHDAMYWYRQDPGQGLRLIYYSQIVNDFQKGDIAEGYSVSREKKESFPLTVTSAQKNPTAFYLCASSIGTGAYEQYFGPGTRLTVT.

Concerning this clone itself: Distinct nucleotide sequences in the sample also encode this CDR3. V and J are TRBV27 and TRBJ1-1; perhaps TRBD1 as D (5 bases). The CDR3 runs to 13 residues. The germline CDR1 and CDR2 sequences are MNHEY and SMNVEV (reference sequence). Trimming shortened V by 0 bases and J by 11 bases, and 13 bases separated the two germline ends. CDR3 coding DNA: TGTGCCAGCAGTTTATCAGGCAGGGTTGAGGCTTTCTTT. This gives the protein CASSLSGRVEAFF.

The rearrangement links TRBV28 to TRBJ2-5; TRBD2 agrees at 10 bases. The germline CDR1 and CDR2 sequences are MDHEN and SYDVKM. The CDR3 spans 15 residues. The trim removed 6 bases at V and 7 bases at J, leaving 11 bases unmatched. CDR3 residues: CASRLELAGAGTQYF. DNA of the CDR3: TGTGCCAGCAGACTTGAGCTAGCGGGGGCCGGGACCCAGTACTTC.

V is TRBV4-1 and J is TRBJ1-1; D is undetermined. The CDR3 contains 12 residues. The V and J ends lost 2 bases and 5 bases respectively, with 6 bases between them. Germline V lookup: CDR1 MGHRA, CDR2 YSYEKL. The CDR3 reads CASSQRTTEAFF. The DNA for the CDR3 is TGCGCCAGCAGCCAAAGGACTACTGAAGCTTTCTTT.

Remarks on this clone: The same CDR3 arises from other DNA sequences in this sample as well. J is TRBJ1-5 and V is TRBV6-1, with D unclear. Germline lookup yields CDR1 MNHNS and CDR2 SASEGT. This CDR3 region has 15 residues. Trimming removed 2 bases at V and 2 bases at J, with 10 bases between. CDR3 nucleotide sequence: TGTGCCAGCAGTGAATGGGGAATGGGCAATCAGCCCCAGCATTTT. Protein: CASSEWGMGNQPQHF.

V usage is TRBV6-1 and J usage is TRBJ1-5, with D unclear. The CDR3 length is 14 residues. CDR1 is MNHNS and CDR2 is SASEGT in the germline V gene. The ends were cut back, 3 bases at V and 3 bases at J, with 9 bases in the middle. This CDR3 reads CASSEHGDNQPQHF. Here the CDR3 DNA reads TGTGCCAGCAGTGAGCACGGGGACAATCAGCCCCAGCATTTT.

Details on this clone: Possible read error: a much larger clone is one base away. The sample has other DNA sequences that encode this CDR3 too. The chain couples TRBV5-6 to TRBJ2-5; D not resolved. The length of the CDR3 is 11 residues. CDR1 and CDR2 from the germline V gene are SGHDT and YYEEEE. V dropped 3 bases and J dropped 4 bases, with 4 bases sitting between them. CDR3 DNA: TGTGCCAGCAGCTCCCTAGAGACCCAGTACTTC. This sequence encodes CASSSLETQYF.

The V and J genes are TRBV30 and TRBJ2-7, with 10 nucleotides matching TRBD1. The germline V gene encodes CDR1 GTSNPN and CDR2 SVGIG (reference sequence). J gave up 5 bases and V 2 bases, and 6 bases lay outside the gene matches. The CDR3 runs 14 residues. The CDR3 sequence is CAWSSGQGSDEQYF. DNA of the CDR3: TGTGCCTGGAGTTCGGGACAGGGGTCCGACGAGCAGTACTTC.

The J gene is TRBJ2-7, the V gene TRBV6-5, with 16 nucleotides matching TRBD2. This CDR3 is 16 amino acids long. The germline V gene has CDR1 MNHEY and CDR2 SVGAGI. Losses at the gene ends were 4 bases for V and 5 bases for J; bases not matched to a gene: 5. DNA of the CDR3: TGTGCCAGCAGTTTGGGACTAGCGGGAGGGTACGACGAGCAGTACTTC. It is translated as CASSLGLAGGYDEQYF.

CDR3 amino acids: CASLEASGSEQYF. CDR3 nucleotide sequence: TGTGCCTCCCTCGAGGCTAGCGGATCAGAGCAGTACTTC. The chain links TRBV30 to TRBJ2-7, with 7 bases identical to TRBD2. V trimming: 7 bases; J trimming: 7 bases; junction bases outside the gene matches: 13. Germline-derived CDR1 and CDR2 are GTSNPN and SVGIG (reference sequence). This CDR3 region has 13 residues.

The chain has TRBV7-9 and TRBJ2-7, with D tentatively TRBD2 (5 bases). The V end was cut by 7 bases, the J end by 4 bases, with 14 bases between. The germline V gene has CDR1 SEHNR and CDR2 FQNEAQ (reference sequence). The CDR3 runs 13 residues. CDR3 nucleotides: TGTGCCAGCATTGCCGAATCGGGGTACGAGCAGTACTTC. It codes for CASIAESGYEQYF.

V usage is TRBV6-6 and J usage is TRBJ2-3, with TRBD1 as a possible D gene (5 bases). CDR1 and CDR2 from the germline V gene are MNHNY and SVGAGI (reference sequence). This CDR3 has 14 residues. Trimming stripped 6 bases from V and 4 bases from J, with 14 bases between. Here the CDR3 DNA reads TGTGCCAGCAGGGACAAGGGGTGGTCAGATACGCAGTATTTT. Protein sequence: CASRDKGWSDTQYF.

The rearrangement links TRBV7-9 to TRBJ2-1; 10 bases are a match to TRBD2. The CDR3 spans 17 residues. The ends lost 5 bases at V and 8 bases at J; junction bases unmatched: 15. The germline gives CDR1 SEHNR, CDR2 FQNEAQ (reference sequence). This CDR3 is CASSPSGLAAASDEQFF. CDR3 in DNA: TGTGCCAGCAGCCCATCCGGACTAGCGGCCGCTTCGGATGAGCAGTTCTTC.

This chain uses TRBV7-9 with TRBJ2-2; the match to TRBD2 covers 7 bases. V was pared by 4 bases and J by 0 bases, with 8 bases of the junction left unmatched. The length of the CDR3 is 17 residues. In germline, CDR1 is SEHNR, CDR2 FQNEAQ (reference sequence). CDR3 residues: CASSSPGGTPNTGELFF. In DNA form, the CDR3 reads TGTGCCAGCAGCTCCCCCGGGGGGACCCCGAACACCGGGGAGCTGTTTTTT. The full variable domain, its missing parts supplied by reference TRBV7-9 and TRBJ2-2, is DTGVSQNPRHKITKRGQNVTFRCDPISEHNRLYWYRQTLGQGPEFLTYFQNEAQLEKSRLLSDRFSAERPKGSFSTLEIQRTEQGDSAMYLCASSSPGGTPNTGELFFGEGSRLTVL.

The chain recombines TRBV4-1 with TRBJ2-5, with TRBD2 matching over 9 bases. The germline V gene has CDR1 MGHRA and CDR2 YSYEKL. The junction had 5 bases not matched to a gene; V was cut back by 4 bases and J by 2 bases. This CDR3 is built from 15 residues. In DNA form, the CDR3 reads TGCGCCAGCAGCCTCGGGACTAGCAGTCAAGAGACCCAGTACTTC. This encodes CASSLGTSSQETQYF.

This chain connects TRBV7-2 to TRBJ2-7; D is unclear. The CDR3 is made up of 13 amino acids. Trimming cost V 10 bases and J 1 base, with 14 bases left between them. Germline loops: CDR1 SGHTA, CDR2 FQGNSA. The CDR3 sequence is CATQSSSSYEQYF. In DNA, the CDR3 is TGTGCCACCCAATCGAGCTCTTCCTACGAGCAGTACTTC.

In regard to this clone: Other DNA sequences from this sample encode an identical CDR3 as well. The chain combines TRBV6-6 with TRBJ2-7; no definite D call. Per the germline V gene, CDR1 is MNHNY and CDR2 is SVGAGI (reference sequence). V lost 2 bases, J lost 5 bases, and 4 bases lay in between. The CDR3 runs 11 residues. CDR3 protein: CASSYGDEQYF. The CDR3, as DNA: TGTGCCAGCAGTTACGGTGACGAGCAGTACTTC.

This chain joins TRBV4-1 and TRBJ2-5; D call uncertain. The J call is in doubt because the DNA end fits TRBJ2-7 better. This CDR3 contains 15 residues. Germline V CDR1 and CDR2: MGHRA, YSYEKL. CDR3 loop: CASSQGVGGTYEQYF. The CDR3 DNA reads as TGCGCCAGCAGCCAAGGCGTAGGCGGTACCTACGAGCAGTACTTC.

As regards this clone: This CDR3 is also generated by other DNA sequences in the sample. This chain joins TRBV28 and TRBJ1-1; D may be TRBD1 (5 bases). The length of the CDR3 is 13 residues. Germline V gives CDR1 MDHEN, CDR2 SYDVKM. V lost 3 bases and J lost 4, with 9 bases in between. The CDR3 is CASSLGLGTEAFF. The CDR3 DNA reads as TGTGCCAGCAGTTTGGGGCTGGGCACTGAAGCTTTCTTT.

CDR3 DNA: TGTGCCAGCAGCTTATCCCTCTCAGGGGCCTACGAGCAGTACTTC. Translated: CASSLSLSGAYEQYF. The V call is TRBV11-2, the J call TRBJ2-7; TRBD1 is a possible D gene (6 bases). The V end was cut by 2 bases, the J end by 2 bases, with 13 bases between. Germline CDR1 is SGHAT and CDR2 is FQNNGV. CDR3 length: 15 amino acids.

The rearrangement joins TRBV10-2 to TRBJ2-3; possible D gene TRBD1, 6 bases. The CDR3 has 15 amino acids. The germline V gene has CDR1 WSHSY and CDR2 SAAADI. The V end was cut by 2 bases, the J end by 2 bases, with 11 bases between. CDR3 coding DNA: TGCGCCAGCAGTGAGACCTGGGACACCACAGATACGCAGTATTTT. It codes for CASSETWDTTDTQYF.

The chain joins TRBV9 to TRBJ1-1, with unresolved D. This CDR3 has 15 residues. Germline V CDR1 and CDR2: SGDLS, YYNGEE. V was pared by 0 bases and J by 6 bases, with 15 bases between. CDR3 sequence (DNA): TGTGCCAGCAGCGTAGAAGGGCAGGCAGGCGCTGAAGCTTTCTTT. Its translation: CASSVEGQAGAEAFF.

The chain uses TRBV4-1 and TRBJ1-6, with D tentatively TRBD1 (5 bases). This CDR3 spans 16 amino acids. Trimming removed 0 bases from V and 8 bases from J, with 14 bases in between. Germline V gene lookup returns CDR1 MGHRA and CDR2 YSYEKL. CDR3 nucleotide sequence: TGCGCCAGCAGCCAAGACGGTGGGGGAGCGGATTCACCCCTCCACTTT. Translation gives CASSQDGGGADSPLHF.